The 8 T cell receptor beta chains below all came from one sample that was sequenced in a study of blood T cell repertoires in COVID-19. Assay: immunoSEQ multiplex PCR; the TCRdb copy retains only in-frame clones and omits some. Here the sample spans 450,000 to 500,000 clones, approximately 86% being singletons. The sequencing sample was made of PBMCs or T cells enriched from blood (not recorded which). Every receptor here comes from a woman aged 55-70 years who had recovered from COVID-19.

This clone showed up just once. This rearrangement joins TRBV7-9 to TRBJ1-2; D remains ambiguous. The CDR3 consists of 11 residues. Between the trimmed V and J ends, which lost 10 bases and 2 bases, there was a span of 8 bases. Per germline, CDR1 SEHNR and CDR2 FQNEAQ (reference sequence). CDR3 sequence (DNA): TGTGCCACCTCAGTGAACTATGGCTACACCTTC. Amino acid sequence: CATSVNYGYTF.

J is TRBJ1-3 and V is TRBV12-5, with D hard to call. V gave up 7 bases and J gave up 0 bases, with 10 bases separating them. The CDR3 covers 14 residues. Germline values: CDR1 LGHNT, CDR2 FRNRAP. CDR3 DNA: TGTGCTAGTGTTATGAGCGGCTCTGGAAACACCATATATTTT. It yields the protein CASVMSGSGNTIYF.

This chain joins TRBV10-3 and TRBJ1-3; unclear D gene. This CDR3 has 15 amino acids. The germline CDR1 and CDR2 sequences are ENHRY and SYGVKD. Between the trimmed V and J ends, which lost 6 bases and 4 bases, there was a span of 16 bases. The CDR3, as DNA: TGTGCCATCAGCGCCGGGTCCGGCGGCGGAAACACCATATATTTT. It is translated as CAISAGSGGGNTIYF.

The CDR3 sequence is CATSGGHGDTQYF. As DNA, the CDR3 is TGTGCCACAAGCGGGGGGCACGGGGATACGCAGTATTTT. The chain employs TRBV9 and TRBJ2-3; 9 bases are shared with TRBD2. There are 13 residues in the CDR3. Per germline, CDR1 SGDLS and CDR2 YYNGEE. Germline trimming cut 9 bases from V and 6 bases from J; bases unmatched to any gene: 8.

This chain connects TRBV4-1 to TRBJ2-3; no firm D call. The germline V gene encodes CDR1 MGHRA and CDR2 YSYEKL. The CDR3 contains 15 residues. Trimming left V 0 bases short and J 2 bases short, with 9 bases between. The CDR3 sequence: CASSQEWPSTDTQYF. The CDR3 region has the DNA TGCGCCAGCAGCCAAGAGTGGCCTTCCACAGATACGCAGTATTTT.

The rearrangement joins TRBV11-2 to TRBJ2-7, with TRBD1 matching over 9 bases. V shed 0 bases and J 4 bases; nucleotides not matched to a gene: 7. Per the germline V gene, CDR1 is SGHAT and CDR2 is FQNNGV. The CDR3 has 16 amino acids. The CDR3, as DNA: TGTGCCAGCAGCTTAGATCTCGAGGACAGGGGATACGAGCAGTACTTC. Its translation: CASSLDLEDRGYEQYF.

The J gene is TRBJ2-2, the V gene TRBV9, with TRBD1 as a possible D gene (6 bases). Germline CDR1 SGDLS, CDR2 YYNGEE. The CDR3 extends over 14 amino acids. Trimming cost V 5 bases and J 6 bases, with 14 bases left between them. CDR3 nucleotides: TGTGCCAGCAGTACAACAGGGTCATCCGGGGAGCTGTTTTTT. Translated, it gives CASSTTGSSGELFF.

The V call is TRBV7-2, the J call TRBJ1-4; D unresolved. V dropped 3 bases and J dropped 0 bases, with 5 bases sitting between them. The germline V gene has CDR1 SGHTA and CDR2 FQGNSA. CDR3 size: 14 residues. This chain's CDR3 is CASSFVATNEKLFF. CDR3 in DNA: TGTGCCAGCAGCTTCGTTGCAACTAATGAAAAACTGTTTTTT.